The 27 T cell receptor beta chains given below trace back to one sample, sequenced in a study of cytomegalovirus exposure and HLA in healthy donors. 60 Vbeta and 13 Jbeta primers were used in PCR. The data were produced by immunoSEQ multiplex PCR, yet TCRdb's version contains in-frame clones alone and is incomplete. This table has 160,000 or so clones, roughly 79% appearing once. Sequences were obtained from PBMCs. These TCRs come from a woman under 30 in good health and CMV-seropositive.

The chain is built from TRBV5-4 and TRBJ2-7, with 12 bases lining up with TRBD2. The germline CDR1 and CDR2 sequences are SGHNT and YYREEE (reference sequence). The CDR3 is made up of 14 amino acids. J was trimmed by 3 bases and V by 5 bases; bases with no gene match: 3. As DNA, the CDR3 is TGTGCCAGCAGACCGGGACTAGCGGGCTACGAGCAGTACTTC. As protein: CASRPGLAGYEQYF.

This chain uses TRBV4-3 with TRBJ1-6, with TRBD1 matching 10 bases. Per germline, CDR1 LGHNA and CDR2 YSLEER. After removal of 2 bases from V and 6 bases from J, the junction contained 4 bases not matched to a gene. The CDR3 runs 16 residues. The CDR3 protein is CASSQSGQGINSPLHF. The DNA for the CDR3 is TGCGCCAGCAGCCAATCGGGACAGGGGATTAATTCACCCCTCCACTTT.

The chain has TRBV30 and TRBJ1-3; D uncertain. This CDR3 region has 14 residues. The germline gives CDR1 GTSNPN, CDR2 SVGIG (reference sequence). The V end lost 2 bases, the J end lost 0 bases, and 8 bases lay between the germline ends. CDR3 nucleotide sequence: TGTGCCTGGAGTCGTCTCTCCTCTGGAAACACCATATATTTT. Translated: CAWSRLSSGNTIYF.

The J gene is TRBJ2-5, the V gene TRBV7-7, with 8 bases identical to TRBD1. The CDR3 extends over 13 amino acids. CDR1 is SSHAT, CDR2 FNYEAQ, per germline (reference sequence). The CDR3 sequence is CASSRGPQETQYF. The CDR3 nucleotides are TGTGCTAGTAGCAGGGGGCCCCAAGAGACCCAGTACTTC.

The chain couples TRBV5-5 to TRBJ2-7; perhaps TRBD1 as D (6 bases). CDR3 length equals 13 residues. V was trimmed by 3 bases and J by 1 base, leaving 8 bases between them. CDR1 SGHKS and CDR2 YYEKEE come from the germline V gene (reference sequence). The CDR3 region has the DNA TGTGCCAGCAGCTCGGACAGTTCCTACGAGCAGTACTTC. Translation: CASSSDSSYEQYF.

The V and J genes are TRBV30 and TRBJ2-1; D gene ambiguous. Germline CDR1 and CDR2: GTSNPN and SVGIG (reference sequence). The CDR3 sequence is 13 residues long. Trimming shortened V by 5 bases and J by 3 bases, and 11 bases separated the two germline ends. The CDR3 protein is CAWDGGHYNEQFF. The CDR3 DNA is TGTGCCTGGGACGGCGGCCACTACAATGAGCAGTTCTTC.

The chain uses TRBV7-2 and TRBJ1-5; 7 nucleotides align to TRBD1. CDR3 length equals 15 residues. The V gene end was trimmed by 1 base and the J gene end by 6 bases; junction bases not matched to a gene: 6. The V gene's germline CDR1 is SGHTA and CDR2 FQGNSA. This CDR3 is CASSLEGGWGQPQHF. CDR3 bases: TGTGCCAGCAGCTTAGAAGGGGGCTGGGGTCAGCCCCAGCATTTT. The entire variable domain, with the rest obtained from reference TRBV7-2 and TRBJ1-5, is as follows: GAGVSQSPSNKVTEKGKDVELRCDPISGHTALYWYRQSLGQGLEFLIYFQGNSAPDKSGLPSDRFSAERTGGSVSTLTIQRTQQEDSAVYLCASSLEGGWGQPQHFGDGTRLSIL.

The DNA of the CDR3 is TGTGCCAGCAGCTTATTGGACAGGGTCCAAGAGACCCAGTACTTC. Protein sequence: CASSLLDRVQETQYF. The J gene is TRBJ2-5, the V gene TRBV5-6, with 8 bases matching TRBD1. The CDR3 is made up of 15 amino acids. Germline V CDR1 and CDR2: SGHDT, YYEEEE. J gave up 1 base and V 2 bases, and 4 bases lay outside the gene matches.

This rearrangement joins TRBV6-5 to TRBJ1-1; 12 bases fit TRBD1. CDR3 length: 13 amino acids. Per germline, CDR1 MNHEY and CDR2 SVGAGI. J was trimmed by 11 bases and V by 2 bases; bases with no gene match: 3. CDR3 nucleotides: TGTGCCAGCAGTTACGGGACAGGGGGCTCGGCTTTCTTT. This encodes CASSYGTGGSAFF.

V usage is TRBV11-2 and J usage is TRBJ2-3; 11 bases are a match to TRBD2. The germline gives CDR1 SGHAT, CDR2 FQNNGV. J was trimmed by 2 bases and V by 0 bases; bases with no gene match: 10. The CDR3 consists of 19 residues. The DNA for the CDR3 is TGTGCCAGCAGCTTAGATGGGGGCGCTAGCGGGGGGCTCACAGATACGCAGTATTTT. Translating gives CASSLDGGASGGLTDTQYF.

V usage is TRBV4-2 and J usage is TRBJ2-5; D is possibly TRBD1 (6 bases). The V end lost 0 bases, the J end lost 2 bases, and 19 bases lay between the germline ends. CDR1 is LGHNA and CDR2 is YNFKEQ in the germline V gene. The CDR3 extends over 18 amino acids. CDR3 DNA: TGTGCCAGCAGCCAAGATCGGGGTGAGGGGGTTGCGCAAGAGACCCAGTACTTC. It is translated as CASSQDRGEGVAQETQYF.

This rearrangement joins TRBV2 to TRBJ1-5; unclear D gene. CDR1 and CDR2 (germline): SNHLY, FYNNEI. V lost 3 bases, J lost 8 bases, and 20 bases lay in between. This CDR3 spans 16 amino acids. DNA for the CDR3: TGTGCCAGCAGTGATTGGCGGGATAGCTGGGATGAGCCCCAGCATTTT. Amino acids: CASSDWRDSWDEPQHF.

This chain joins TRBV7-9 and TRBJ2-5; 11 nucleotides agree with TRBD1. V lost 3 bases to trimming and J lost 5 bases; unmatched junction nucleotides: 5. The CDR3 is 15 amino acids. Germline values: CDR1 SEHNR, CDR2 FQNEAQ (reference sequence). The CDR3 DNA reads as TGTGCCAGCAGCTTGGGGACAGGGGGTTGGGAGACCCAGTACTTC. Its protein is CASSLGTGGWETQYF.

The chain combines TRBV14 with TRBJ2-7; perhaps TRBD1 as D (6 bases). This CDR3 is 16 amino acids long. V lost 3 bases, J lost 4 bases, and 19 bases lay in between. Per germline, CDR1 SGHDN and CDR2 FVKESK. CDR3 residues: CASSHPTGPSPYEQYF. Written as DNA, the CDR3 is TGTGCCAGCAGCCACCCGACAGGACCTTCCCCTTACGAGCAGTACTTC. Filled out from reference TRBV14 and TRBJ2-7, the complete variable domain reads EAGVTQFPSHSVIEKGQTVTLRCDPISGHDNLYWYRRVMGKEIKFLLHFVKESKQDESGMPNNRFLAERTGGTYSTLKVQPAELEDSGVYFCASSHPTGPSPYEQYFGPGTRLTVT.

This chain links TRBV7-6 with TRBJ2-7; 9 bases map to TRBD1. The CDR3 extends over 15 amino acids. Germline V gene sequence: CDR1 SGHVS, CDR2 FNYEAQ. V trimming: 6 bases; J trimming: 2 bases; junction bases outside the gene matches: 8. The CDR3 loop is CASSNPGTGTYEQYF. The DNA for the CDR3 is TGTGCCAGCAGTAACCCCGGGACAGGGACCTACGAGCAGTACTTC.

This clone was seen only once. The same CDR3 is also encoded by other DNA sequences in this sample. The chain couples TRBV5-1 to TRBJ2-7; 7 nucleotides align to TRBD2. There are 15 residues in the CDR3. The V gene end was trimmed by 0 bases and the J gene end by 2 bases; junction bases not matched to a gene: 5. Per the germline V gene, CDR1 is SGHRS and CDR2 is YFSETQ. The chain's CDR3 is CASSLDGGSAYEQYF. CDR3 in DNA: TGCGCCAGCAGCTTGGACGGGGGGTCGGCCTACGAGCAGTACTTC.

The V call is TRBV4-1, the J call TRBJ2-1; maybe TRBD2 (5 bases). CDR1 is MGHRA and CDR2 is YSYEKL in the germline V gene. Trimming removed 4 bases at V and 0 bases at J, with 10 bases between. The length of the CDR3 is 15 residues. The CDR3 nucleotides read TGCGCCAGCAGCCCTCGAGGGAGCTCCTACAATGAGCAGTTCTTC. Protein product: CASSPRGSSYNEQFF.

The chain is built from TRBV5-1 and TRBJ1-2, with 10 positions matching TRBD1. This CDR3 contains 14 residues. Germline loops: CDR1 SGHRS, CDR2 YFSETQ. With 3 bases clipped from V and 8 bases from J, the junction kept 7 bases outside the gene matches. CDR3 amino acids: CASSSRDRGLGYTF. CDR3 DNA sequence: TGCGCCAGCAGCTCCCGAGACAGGGGGCTCGGCTACACCTTC.

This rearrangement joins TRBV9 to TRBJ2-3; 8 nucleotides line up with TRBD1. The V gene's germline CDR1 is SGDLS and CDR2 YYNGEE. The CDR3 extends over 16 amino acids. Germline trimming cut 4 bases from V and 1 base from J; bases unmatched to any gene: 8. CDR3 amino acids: CASSSYGQGGTDTQYF. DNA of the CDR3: TGTGCCAGCAGCTCGTATGGACAGGGCGGCACAGATACGCAGTATTTT.

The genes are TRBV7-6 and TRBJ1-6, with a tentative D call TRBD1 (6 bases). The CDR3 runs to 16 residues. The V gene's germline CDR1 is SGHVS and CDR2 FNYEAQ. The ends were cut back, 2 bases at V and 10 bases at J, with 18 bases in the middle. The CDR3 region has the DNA TGTGCCAGCAGCTTACGGGGGGGCAGCAATTGGTCACCCCTCCACTTT. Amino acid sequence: CASSLRGGSNWSPLHF.

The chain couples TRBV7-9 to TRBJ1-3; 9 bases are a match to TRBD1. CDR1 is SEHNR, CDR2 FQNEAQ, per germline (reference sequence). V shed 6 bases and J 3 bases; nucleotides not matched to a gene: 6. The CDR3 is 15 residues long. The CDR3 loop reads CASRLGQGFGNTIYF. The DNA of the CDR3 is TGTGCCAGCAGACTCGGACAGGGGTTTGGAAACACCATATATTTT. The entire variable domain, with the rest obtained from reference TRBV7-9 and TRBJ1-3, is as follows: DTGVSQNPRHKITKRGQNVTFRCDPISEHNRLYWYRQTLGQGPEFLTYFQNEAQLEKSRLLSDRFSAERPKGSFSTLEIQRTEQGDSAMYLCASRLGQGFGNTIYFGEGSWLTVV.

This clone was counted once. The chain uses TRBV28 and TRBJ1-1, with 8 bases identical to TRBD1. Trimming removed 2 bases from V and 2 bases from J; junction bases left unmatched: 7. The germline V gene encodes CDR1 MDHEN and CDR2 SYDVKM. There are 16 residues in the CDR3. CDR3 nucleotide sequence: TGTGCCAGCAGTTTAAAAGAAGACAGGGGAAACACTGAAGCTTTCTTT. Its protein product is CASSLKEDRGNTEAFF.

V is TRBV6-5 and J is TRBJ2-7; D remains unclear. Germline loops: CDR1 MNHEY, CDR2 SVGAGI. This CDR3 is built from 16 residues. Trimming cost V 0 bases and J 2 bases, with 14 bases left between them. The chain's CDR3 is CASSYSRQTHAYEQYF. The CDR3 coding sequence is TGTGCCAGCAGTTACTCCAGGCAGACCCACGCCTACGAGCAGTACTTC.

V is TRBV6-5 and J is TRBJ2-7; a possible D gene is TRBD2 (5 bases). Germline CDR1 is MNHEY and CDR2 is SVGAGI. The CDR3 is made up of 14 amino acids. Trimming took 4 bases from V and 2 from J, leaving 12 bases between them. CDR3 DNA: TGTGCCAGCAGTTCGAGCAGGACTCCCTACGAGCAGTACTTC. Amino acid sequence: CASSSSRTPYEQYF.

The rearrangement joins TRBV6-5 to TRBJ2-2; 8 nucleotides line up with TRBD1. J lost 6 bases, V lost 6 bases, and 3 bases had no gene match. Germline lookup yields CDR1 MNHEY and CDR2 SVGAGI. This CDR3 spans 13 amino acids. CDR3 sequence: CASRTGVPGELFF. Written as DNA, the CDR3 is TGTGCCAGCAGGACAGGGGTGCCCGGGGAGCTGTTTTTT.

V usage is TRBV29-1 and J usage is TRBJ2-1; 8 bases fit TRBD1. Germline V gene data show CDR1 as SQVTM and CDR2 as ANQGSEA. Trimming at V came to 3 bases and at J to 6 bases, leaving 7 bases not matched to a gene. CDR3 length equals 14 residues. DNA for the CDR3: TGCAGCGTTGACGGACAGGGTTCGGGCAATGAGCAGTTCTTC. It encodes CSVDGQGSGNEQFF.

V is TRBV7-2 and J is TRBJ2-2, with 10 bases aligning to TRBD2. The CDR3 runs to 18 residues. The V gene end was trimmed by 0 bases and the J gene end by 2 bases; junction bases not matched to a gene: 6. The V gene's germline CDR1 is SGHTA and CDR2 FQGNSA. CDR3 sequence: CASSLASSGGPNTGELFF. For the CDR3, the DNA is TGTGCCAGCAGCTTAGCGTCTAGCGGGGGCCCAAACACCGGGGAGCTGTTTTTT.